One and the same sample provided the 26 T cell receptor beta chains below, sequenced in a study of blood T cells in healthy people across ages. Primed by a sample-barcoded 5' primer and a J-beta primer mix, a second PCR proceeded for about 6 to 12 cycles. Each CDR3 protein is one row after TCRdb ran MiXCR on the 5' RACE reads. The profile shows approximately 670,000 distinct CDR3 sequences, approximately 40% of them singletons. The sequencing sample was made of blood. Receptor source: a man of 80 years or more in good health.

V usage is TRBV27 and J usage is TRBJ2-3; D is unclear. The CDR3 has 15 residues. V dropped 2 bases and J dropped 0 bases, with 9 bases sitting between them. CDR1 and CDR2 from the germline V gene are MNHEY and SMNVEV (reference sequence). The CDR3 protein is CASSLEHTSTDTQYF. DNA for the CDR3: TGTGCCAGCAGTTTAGAACATACTAGCACAGATACGCAGTATTTT.

V and J are TRBV7-8 and TRBJ2-7; D tentatively fits TRBD1 or TRBD2 (6 bases each). The V gene's germline CDR1 is SGHVS and CDR2 FQNEAQ. The V end lost 1 base, the J end lost 10 bases, and 23 bases lay between the germline ends. The CDR3 consists of 16 residues. This CDR3 reads CASSLEGDLKTWGQYF. The CDR3 bases are TGTGCCAGCAGCTTAGAGGGGGACTTGAAAACTTGGGGACAGTACTTC.

This clonotype was seen at least ten times. The chain uses TRBV20-1 and TRBJ1-6; no reliable D call. Trimming removed 0 bases from V and 0 bases from J, with 9 bases in between. Germline lookup yields CDR1 DFQATT and CDR2 SNEGSKA (reference sequence). There are 16 residues in the CDR3. In nucleotides, the CDR3 is TGCAGTGCTAGAGATAGGACGAGCTCCTATAATTCACCCCTCCACTTT. It codes for CSARDRTSSYNSPLHF.

The chain employs TRBV7-9 and TRBJ1-4, with no clear D. Between the trimmed V and J ends, which lost 8 bases and 8 bases, there was a span of 15 bases. The CDR3 sequence is 13 residues long. Germline V gene sequence: CDR1 SEHNR, CDR2 FQNEAQ (reference sequence). The CDR3 loop is CASSTGFREKLFF. Here the CDR3 DNA reads TGTGCCAGCTCGACCGGGTTTCGGGAAAAACTGTTTTTT. Looking up the rest from reference TRBV7-9 and TRBJ1-4 gives the full variable domain: DTGVSQNPRHKITKRGQNVTFRCDPISEHNRLYWYRQTLGQGPEFLTYFQNEAQLEKSRLLSDRFSAERPKGSFSTLEIQRTEQGDSAMYLCASSTGFREKLFFGSGTQLSVL.

This sequence joins TRBV20-1 and TRBJ1-2; D unresolved. The germline V gene has CDR1 DFQATT and CDR2 SNEGSKA (reference sequence). This CDR3 spans 14 amino acids. V was shortened by 3 bases and J by 6 bases, with 17 bases between the two germline ends. The CDR3 protein is CSARERPGTDGYTF. CDR3 in DNA: TGCAGTGCTAGGGAACGTCCTGGTACGGATGGCTACACCTTC.

The chain uses TRBV7-2 and TRBJ2-7; no clear D gene. Germline lookup yields CDR1 SGHTA and CDR2 FQGNSA. V was shortened by 5 bases and J by 0 bases, with 17 bases between the two germline ends. The CDR3 has 16 amino acids. The CDR3 DNA reads TGTGCCAGCAGCCCCACAAGGGTCCAGAGCTCCTACGAGCAGTACTTC. As protein: CASSPTRVQSSYEQYF.

This rearrangement joins TRBV6-5 to TRBJ2-7; D perhaps matches TRBD2 (5 bases). CDR3 length: 14 residues. Germline lookup yields CDR1 MNHEY and CDR2 SVGAGI. Between the trimmed V and J ends, which lost 5 bases and 2 bases, there was a span of 13 bases. The CDR3 spells CASSGPGGTYEQYF. CDR3 DNA: TGTGCCAGCAGTGGGCCCGGAGGTACCTACGAGCAGTACTTC.

As regards this clonotype: One end of the junction is discordant with germline, which a read error may explain. V usage is TRBV6-2 or TRBV6-3 and J usage is TRBJ2-5; 7 bases are shared with TRBD2. Germline values: CDR1 MNHEY, CDR2 SVGEGT. The CDR3 contains 13 residues. This CDR3 reads CASGYFGRETQYF. DNA for the CDR3: TGTGCCAGCGGTTACTTCGGGAGGGAGACCCAGTACTTC.

The chain carries TRBV6-2 or TRBV6-3 and TRBJ2-5, with D unclear. The CDR3 extends over 17 amino acids. Trimming pared 0 bases from V and 0 bases from J, leaving 14 bases between. Germline CDR1 reads MNHEY; CDR2 reads SVGEGT. The CDR3 sequence is CASSYSALDGNQETQYF. CDR3 nucleotides: TGTGCCAGCAGTTACTCGGCATTGGACGGCAACCAAGAGACCCAGTACTTC.

This clonotype was recorded at least ten times. This rearrangement joins TRBV7-2 to TRBJ1-4; D is possibly TRBD1 (6 bases). The V end was cut by 5 bases, the J end by 0 bases, with 16 bases between. CDR1 is SGHTA, CDR2 FQGNSA, per germline. This CDR3 has 17 amino acids. This CDR3 reads CASSPPGTPATNEKLFF. The CDR3 DNA sequence: TGTGCCAGCAGCCCACCCGGGACACCCGCAACTAATGAAAAACTGTTTTTT.

There are many counts of this clonotype. The V call is TRBV6-4, the J call TRBJ2-7; 9 bases match TRBD1. Germline assignment: CDR1 MRHNA and CDR2 SNTAGT. CDR3 length: 13 amino acids. V lost 8 bases to trimming and J lost 3 bases; unmatched junction nucleotides: 5. CDR3 sequence: CASSTDRGYEQYF. The CDR3 DNA follows: TGTGCCAGCTCAACGGACAGGGGCTACGAGCAGTACTTC.

This clonotype was recorded many times. CDR3 sequence (DNA): TGTGCCAGCAGCACAGGGACAGGGACAGATACGCAGTATTTT. Protein sequence: CASSTGTGTDTQYF. V gene TRBV7-2 combines with J gene TRBJ2-3, with 9 bases lining up with TRBD1. In germline, CDR1 is SGHTA, CDR2 FQGNSA. The CDR3 covers 14 residues. The junction had 3 bases not matched to a gene; V was cut back by 5 bases and J by 3 bases.

CDR3 sequence (DNA): TGTGCCAGCAGTAAACAGACAGGGGGCTACTACGAGCAGTACTTC. It codes for CASSKQTGGYYEQYF. This chain joins TRBV6-5 and TRBJ2-7; 10 bases are a match to TRBD1. The germline gives CDR1 MNHEY, CDR2 SVGAGI. This CDR3 region has 15 residues. J gave up 3 bases and V 5 bases, and 7 bases lay outside the gene matches.

Of note for this clonotype: It may be a read error: a sequence one base away is much more abundant. This rearrangement joins TRBV29-1 to TRBJ2-1, with TRBD1 matching over 11 bases. The ends lost 3 bases at V and 13 bases at J; junction bases unmatched: 14. Germline V gene lookup returns CDR1 SQVTM and CDR2 ANQGSEA. CDR3 length: 15 residues. CDR3 sequence: CSVDPDRGRGETQFF. CDR3 coding DNA: TGCAGCGTTGACCCGGACAGGGGGCGAGGGGAGACCCAGTTCTTC.

This clonotype was seen only a few times. CDR3: CASSDYGWQYF. CDR3 sequence (DNA): TGTGCCAGCAGTGACTACGGTTGGCAGTACTTC. V and J are TRBV2 and TRBJ2-7, with D unresolved. This CDR3 has 11 amino acids. The ends were cut back, 3 bases at V and 9 bases at J, with 9 bases in the middle. Looked up from germline, CDR1 is SNHLY and CDR2 is FYNNEI. Drawing the rest from reference TRBV2 and TRBJ2-7, the complete variable domain is EPEVTQTPSHQVTQMGQEVILRCVPISNHLYFYWYRQILGQKVEFLVSFYNNEISEKSEIFDDQFSVERPDGSNFTLKIRSTKLEDSAMYFCASSDYGWQYFGPGTRLTVT.

The chain employs TRBV4-3 and TRBJ2-2; D is uncertain. V was clipped by 0 bases and J by 7 bases, with 9 bases between them. The CDR3 consists of 14 residues. The germline V gene has CDR1 LGHNA and CDR2 YSLEER. CDR3 sequence (DNA): TGCGCCAGCAGCCAAGATCAGGCCCGCGGGGAGCTGTTTTTT. Translated, it gives CASSQDQARGELFF.

The J gene is TRBJ2-7, the V gene TRBV7-2; 7 nucleotides align to TRBD2. CDR3 size: 13 residues. Trimming took 4 bases from V and 7 from J; bases not matched to a gene: 7. Germline CDR1 SGHTA, CDR2 FQGNSA. This CDR3 reads CASSWDRTREQYF. The DNA for the CDR3 is TGTGCCAGCAGCTGGGACCGGACTAGAGAGCAGTACTTC.

This clonotype was detected many times. The chain carries TRBV27 and TRBJ1-2; D may be TRBD1 (5 bases). The CDR3 spans 11 residues. The germline gives CDR1 MNHEY, CDR2 SMNVEV (reference sequence). The germline V and J ends were trimmed by 9 bases and 7 bases, with 12 bases remaining between them. CDR3 region: CASGAGGGYTF. In DNA form, the CDR3 reads TGTGCCAGTGGGGCAGGAGGTGGCTACACCTTC.

With regard to this clonotype: A read error may explain this, as a much larger clone is one base away. This chain links TRBV12-3 or TRBV12-4 with TRBJ2-6; maybe TRBD2 (5 bases). The CDR3 length is 13 residues. The CDR3 loop reads CASSLLEAHVLTF. CDR3 sequence (DNA): TGTGCCAGCAGTTTATTGGAGGCCCACGTCCTGACTTTC.

This clonotype was seen a single time. A read error may account for a junction end that differs from germline. The rearrangement links TRBV20-1 to TRBJ2-7, with TRBD2 matching over 9 bases. The germline CDR1 and CDR2 sequences are DFQATT and SNEGSKA (reference sequence). The CDR3 runs 14 residues. CDR3 sequence (DNA): TGCAGTACTAGGAGGACTAGCGCTGCCTACGAGCAGTACTTC. This gives the protein CSTRRTSAAYEQYF.

Remarks on this clonotype: A much larger clone differs by one base, so this may be a read error. The chain is built from TRBV12-3 or TRBV12-4 and TRBJ1-1; 7 bases map to TRBD1. The CDR3 runs to 12 residues. The V segment lost 2 bases and the J segment 9 bases; nucleotides outside the gene matches: 3. The CDR3 region has the DNA TGTGCCAGCAGTTTACAGGGGGAAAAAGCTTTCTTT. Protein product: CASSLQGEKAFF.

This clonotype was seen a single time. V and J are TRBV5-3 and TRBJ2-2; the match to TRBD1 covers 7 bases. TRBV5-3 carries the ORF label, with uncertain function. The trim removed 3 bases at V and 0 bases at J, leaving 20 bases unmatched. The CDR3 consists of 21 residues. The CDR3 here is CARSSSGTATTTHTNTGELFF. In DNA form, the CDR3 reads TGTGCCAGAAGCTCATCCGGGACAGCCACGACAACCCATACGAACACCGGGGAGCTGTTTTTT.

V gene TRBV30 combines with J gene TRBJ1-1; D is undetermined. This CDR3 is 12 amino acids long. Trimming took 3 bases from V and 3 from J, leaving 8 bases between them. The V gene's germline CDR1 is GTSNPN and CDR2 SVGIG (reference sequence). The CDR3 loop is CAWRPVDTEAFF. The CDR3 nucleotides are TGTGCCTGGAGGCCCGTCGACACTGAAGCTTTCTTT.

The chain recombines TRBV10-3 with TRBJ2-4; D perhaps matches TRBD1 (5 bases). V was clipped by 2 bases and J by 7 bases, with 12 bases between them. Germline V lookup: CDR1 ENHRY, CDR2 SYGVKD. The length of the CDR3 is 14 residues. CDR3 DNA: TGTGCCATCAGTGAGCCGACAGACAGCAACATTCAGTACTTC. Translating gives CAISEPTDSNIQYF.

The rearrangement uses TRBV5-1 and TRBJ2-5; a weak D match, TRBD2 (5 bases). V shed 0 bases and J shed 11 bases, with 14 bases lying between them. The CDR3 contains 13 residues. From germline, CDR1 is SGHRS and CDR2 YFSETQ. CDR3 DNA sequence: TGCGCCAGCAGCTTGGCTGGACTTGGTGAGCAGTACTTC. This gives the protein CASSLAGLGEQYF.

This clonotype ranks as medium-sized. The chain has TRBV12-3 or TRBV12-4 and TRBJ2-6; 7 bases are a match to TRBD1. V shed 5 bases and J 9 bases; nucleotides not matched to a gene: 4. CDR3 length equals 13 residues. The DNA for the CDR3 is TGTGCCAGCAGTCCGGGACAGATCAACGTCCTGACTTTC. Its protein is CASSPGQINVLTF.